The subject of this entry is one TCR beta chain. Its antigen is not identified. Germline lookup yields CDR1 MDHEN and CDR2 SYDVKM. The CDR3 totals 16 residues. After removal of 2 bases from V and 8 bases from J, the junction contained 9 bases not matched to a gene. This entry comes from a study of early T cells in non-severe SARS-CoV-2 infection. Study-wide context: Unsorted whole-blood RNA was sequenced in bulk, leaving chains unpaired.

Researchers tagged individual cDNA molecules with unique molecular identifiers. TCRdb reprocessed the 5' RACE reads with MiXCR, giving one entry per CDR3 protein. The sample consists of tens of thousands of distinct CDR3 sequences, around 10% of them appearing once. Study-wide findings and caveats: Reliance on VDJdb matching favored anti-spike CD8 responses; private and CD4 specificities were missed.

This rearrangement joins TRBV28 to TRBJ2-1; TRBD2 matches 10 bases. The origin of this receptor is an adult who was a healthcare worker with PCR-confirmed SARS-CoV-2 infection or an uninfected control (not recorded which). Sequencing was carried out using whole blood. The CDR3 DNA sequence: TGTGCCAGCAGTTTAGCGGGACTAGCGTTAAGCCATGAGCAGTTCTTC. Protein product: CASSLAGLALSHEQFF.